The rows below give T cell receptor beta chains drawn from one sample of a study of cytomegalovirus exposure and HLA in healthy donors. The table came from immunoSEQ multiplex PCR; TCRdb's copy has only in-frame clones and leaves some out. The repertoire holds roughly 130,000 clones, with 80% as singletons. Sequencing used PBMCs. The receptors shown here come from a man aged 40-50 years in good health and CMV-seronegative. Each CDR3 is given with its conserved first and last residue. D genes are given only for firm matches. Size tells how often a clone was seen (once, few, many) or the class of an expanded clone, and some rows leave it out.

15,TRBV5-5,.,TRBJ2-7,TRBD1,CASSLGTGLSYEQYF,TGTGCCAGCAGCTTGGGGACAGGGCTATCCTACGAGCAGTACTTC
14,TRBV5-1,.,TRBJ1-2,TRBD1,CASSLEGQGLGYTF,TGCGCCAGCAGCCTAGAAGGACAGGGGCTTGGCTACACCTTC
12,TRBV28,.,TRBJ1-5,.,CASSSGNQPQHF,TGTGCCAGCAGTTCAGGGAATCAGCCCCAGCATTTT
14,TRBV5-1,.,TRBJ1-5,TRBD1,CASSLGQGSQPQHF,TGCGCCAGCAGCTTGGGACAGGGCAGTCAGCCCCAGCATTTT
19,TRBV2,.,TRBJ2-5,TRBD2,CASQGPLAGGPLGQETQYF,TGTGCCAGCCAGGGACCCTTAGCGGGGGGGCCCCTGGGGCAAGAGACCCAGTACTTC
15,TRBV5-1,.,TRBJ2-7,.,CASRLDSPLSYEQYF,TGCGCCAGCAGGCTCGACTCGCCCCTCTCCTACGAGCAGTACTTC
15,TRBV5-4,once,TRBJ1-2,TRBD1,CASSLLTGSIGGYTF,TGTGCCAGCAGCTTGTTGACAGGGTCCATCGGTGGCTACACCTTC
17,TRBV9,.,TRBJ2-5,.,CASSVATSQGEEETQYF,TGTGCCAGCAGCGTAGCTACTAGCCAGGGAGAGGAAGAGACCCAGTACTTC
22,TRBV2,few,TRBJ2-1,TRBD2,CASSEAGTSGGVKTGSYNEQFF,TGTGCCAGCAGTGAAGCTGGGACTAGCGGGGGAGTAAAAACCGGCTCCTACAATGAGCAGTTCTTC
15,TRBV19,once,TRBJ2-3,.,CASTPTHASTDTQYF,TGTGCCAGTACTCCGACTCATGCTAGCACAGATACGCAGTATTTT
14,TRBV6-6,.,TRBJ2-7,.,CASSYPMGGSEQYF,TGTGCCAGCAGTTACCCCATGGGGGGAAGCGAGCAGTACTTC
13,TRBV18,once,TRBJ2-5,TRBD1,CASSPAGQGTQYF,TGTGCCAGCTCACCAGCCGGACAGGGGACCCAGTACTTC
14,TRBV10-3,.,TRBJ1-5,.,CAISEWQQGQPQHF,TGTGCCATCAGTGAGTGGCAGCAGGGTCAGCCCCAGCATTTT
14,TRBV5-1,.,TRBJ1-5,.,CASSFSGPPQPQHF,TGCGCCAGCAGCTTTTCAGGTCCTCCTCAGCCCCAGCATTTT
15,TRBV6-5,.,TRBJ1-2,TRBD1,CASRSGQGRSYGYTF,TGTGCCAGCAGAAGTGGACAGGGAAGGTCCTATGGCTACACCTTC
13,TRBV6-6,.,TRBJ1-5,.,CASNGQPNQPQHF,TGTGCCAGCAATGGACAGCCGAATCAGCCCCAGCATTTT
13,TRBV2,.,TRBJ1-2,.,CASSGGENYGYTF,TGTGCCAGCAGTGGCGGGGAAAACTATGGCTACACCTTC
15,TRBV5-4,.,TRBJ1-2,.,CASSLAADGPRGYTF,TGTGCCAGCAGCTTGGCTGCTGACGGCCCCAGGGGCTACACCTTC
17,TRBV6-7,.,TRBJ2-2,TRBD2,CASSGWGLAGVTGELFF,TGTGCCAGCAGTGGCTGGGGACTAGCGGGAGTTACCGGGGAGCTGTTTTTT
16,TRBV5-1,few,TRBJ2-5,TRBD2,CASSIFSGGVQETQYF,TGCGCCAGCAGCATATTTAGCGGGGGGGTCCAAGAGACCCAGTACTTC
10,TRBV7-9,.,TRBJ1-1,.,CASSGREAFF,TGTGCCAGCAGTGGCAGGGAAGCTTTCTTT
14,TRBV28,few,TRBJ1-5,.,CASIPPGSYQPQHF,TGTGCCAGCATCCCCCCAGGCAGCTATCAGCCCCAGCATTTT
13,TRBV25-1,.,TRBJ1-6,TRBD1,CASTGGSNSPLHF,TGTGCCAGCACAGGGGGCAGTAATTCACCCCTCCACTTT
19,TRBV5-8,.,TRBJ1-6,TRBD1,CASSLAAKKGAAYNSPLHF,TGTGCCAGCAGCTTGGCCGCAAAGAAGGGGGCAGCTTATAATTCACCCCTCCACTTT
15,TRBV2,.,TRBJ2-7,.,CASTLAQGLTYEQYF,TGTGCCAGCACCCTCGCACAGGGCTTGACGTACGAGCAGTACTTC
17,TRBV7-2,.,TRBJ1-2,.,CASSQSVTDPTNYGYTF,TGTGCCAGCAGCCAGTCGGTTACAGATCCAACTAACTATGGCTACACCTTC
16,TRBV7-9,.,TRBJ2-6,.,CASSLGYQAGANVLTF,TGTGCCAGCAGCTTAGGCTACCAGGCTGGGGCCAACGTCCTGACTTTC
14,TRBV28,.,TRBJ2-7,.,CASREDGSSYEQYF,TGTGCCAGCAGGGAGGACGGTAGCTCCTACGAGCAGTACTTC
13,TRBV5-1,few,TRBJ2-7,.,CASSLDRAYEQYF,TGCGCCAGCAGCTTAGACAGAGCCTACGAGCAGTACTTC
16,TRBV7-2,few,TRBJ1-4,.,CASSLGGTNVGEKLFF,TGTGCCAGCAGCTTAGGAGGGACTAACGTCGGGGAAAAACTGTTTTTT
16,TRBV5-4,.,TRBJ2-1,TRBD2,CASSLDGRAPYNEQFF,TGTGCCAGCAGCTTGGACGGGAGGGCCCCCTACAATGAGCAGTTCTTC